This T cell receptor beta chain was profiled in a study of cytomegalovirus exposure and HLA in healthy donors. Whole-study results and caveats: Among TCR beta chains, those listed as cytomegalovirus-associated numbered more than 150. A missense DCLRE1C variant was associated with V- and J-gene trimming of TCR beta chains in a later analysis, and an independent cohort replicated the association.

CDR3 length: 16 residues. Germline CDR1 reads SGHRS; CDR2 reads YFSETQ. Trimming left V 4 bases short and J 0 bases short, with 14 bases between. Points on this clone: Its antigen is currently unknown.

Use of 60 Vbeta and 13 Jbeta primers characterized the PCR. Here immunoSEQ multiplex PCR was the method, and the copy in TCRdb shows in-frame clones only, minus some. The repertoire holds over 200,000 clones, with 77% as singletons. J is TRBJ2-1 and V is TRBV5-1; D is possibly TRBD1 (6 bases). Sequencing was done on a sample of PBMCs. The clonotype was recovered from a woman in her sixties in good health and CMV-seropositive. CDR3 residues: CASSPGDMPSYNEQFF. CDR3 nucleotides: TGCGCCAGCAGCCCCGGGGACATGCCCTCCTACAATGAGCAGTTCTTC.